The rows below give T cell receptor beta chains drawn from one sample of a study of blood T cell repertoires in COVID-19. The table came from immunoSEQ multiplex PCR; TCRdb's copy has only in-frame clones and leaves some out. Of 150,000 to 200,000 clones detected, about 85% appear once; the ten largest clones hold about 5.3%. The sample taken for sequencing was PBMCs or T cells enriched from blood (not recorded which). Source of these receptors: a woman aged 40 to 55 with acute COVID-19. Both conserved end residues are part of each CDR3. D genes are given only for firm matches. Not every row has a clone size; where given, it reads once, few, many or a size class.

j_gene: TRBJ2-7
abundance: .
v_gene: TRBV18
d_gene: TRBD1
CDR3nt: TGTGCCAGCTCACCACCCTCGGGACAGAGATACGAGCAGTACTTC
CDR3aa: CASSPPSGQRYEQYF

j_gene: TRBJ1-4
abundance: .
v_gene: TRBV6-5
d_gene: .
CDR3nt: TGTGCCAGCAGAGCAACCCAGGGAGGGAATGAAAAACTGTTTTTT
CDR3aa: CASRATQGGNEKLFF

j_gene: TRBJ2-7
abundance: .
v_gene: TRBV5-1
d_gene: TRBD1
CDR3nt: TGCGCCAGCAGCTTGGCCCCGGGACAGGTAGGGACGCAGTACTTC
CDR3aa: CASSLAPGQVGTQYF

j_gene: TRBJ2-1
abundance: .
v_gene: TRBV11-2
d_gene: TRBD2
CDR3nt: TGTGCCAGCAGCCTACTAGCGGGAGGGAGGCGAAATGAGCAGTTCTTC
CDR3aa: CASSLLAGGRRNEQFF

j_gene: TRBJ2-2
abundance: .
v_gene: TRBV19
d_gene: .
CDR3nt: TGTGCCAGTAGTCTCGCGGGCACCGGGGAGCTGTTTTTT
CDR3aa: CASSLAGTGELFF

j_gene: TRBJ1-5
abundance: .
v_gene: TRBV30
d_gene: TRBD1
CDR3nt: TGTGCCTGGAGTTTGGGACAGAATCAGCCCCAGCATTTT
CDR3aa: CAWSLGQNQPQHF

j_gene: TRBJ2-7
abundance: .
v_gene: TRBV7-9
d_gene: .
CDR3nt: TGTGCCAGCAGCCGTACCACCCGGGACTCGACCTATGAGCAGTACTTC
CDR3aa: CASSRTTRDSTYEQYF

j_gene: TRBJ2-7
abundance: once
v_gene: TRBV5-4
d_gene: TRBD2
CDR3nt: TGTGCCAGCAGTTCGAGCGGGACCCGGGGCGAGCAGTACTTC
CDR3aa: CASSSSGTRGEQYF

j_gene: TRBJ1-2
abundance: .
v_gene: TRBV27
d_gene: TRBD1
CDR3nt: TGTGCCAGCAGTCCGGGGGACAGGGGGACCTATGGCTACACCTTC
CDR3aa: CASSPGDRGTYGYTF

j_gene: TRBJ2-3
abundance: .
v_gene: TRBV9
d_gene: .
CDR3nt: TGTGCCAGCAGCGTATCTAGCACAGATACGCAGTATTTT
CDR3aa: CASSVSSTDTQYF

j_gene: TRBJ1-1
abundance: .
v_gene: TRBV29-1
d_gene: .
CDR3nt: TGCAGCGTTGTTGGACAGTGGAACACTGAAGCTTTCTTT
CDR3aa: CSVVGQWNTEAFF

j_gene: TRBJ1-1
abundance: .
v_gene: TRBV27
d_gene: .
CDR3nt: TGTGCCAGTGGGGGGGGCCCCACTGAAGCTTTCTTT
CDR3aa: CASGGGPTEAFF

j_gene: TRBJ2-1
abundance: once
v_gene: TRBV3-1/TRBV3-2
d_gene: TRBD2
CDR3nt: TGTGCCAGCAGCCCCGGGACTAGCGGGACTGGTAAACAGTTCTTC
CDR3aa: CASSPGTSGTGKQFF

j_gene: TRBJ2-1
abundance: .
v_gene: TRBV6-4
d_gene: TRBD1
CDR3nt: TGTGCCAGCAGTGCATCAGGACAGGGGGGCAATGAGCAGTTCTTC
CDR3aa: CASSASGQGGNEQFF

j_gene: TRBJ2-5
abundance: .
v_gene: TRBV6-4
d_gene: TRBD2
CDR3nt: TGTGCCAGCAGTGACTGCCCACCTGGGACTAGCGGGAGGGCGTGGTACCAAGAGACCCAGTACTTC
CDR3aa: CASSDCPPGTSGRAWYQETQYF

j_gene: TRBJ2-5
abundance: .
v_gene: TRBV24-1
d_gene: TRBD1
CDR3nt: TGTGCCACCAGTGATTTAGGACAGGGGCGAGACCAAGAGACCCAGTACTTC
CDR3aa: CATSDLGQGRDQETQYF

j_gene: TRBJ2-1
abundance: .
v_gene: TRBV10-3
d_gene: .
CDR3nt: TGTGCCATCAGTGAGGTGAGGAGCGGTGAGCAGTTCTTC
CDR3aa: CAISEVRSGEQFF

j_gene: TRBJ2-3
abundance: .
v_gene: TRBV10-3
d_gene: .
CDR3nt: TGTGCCATCAGTGACTCAGGGGCGAGCACAGATACGCAGTATTTT
CDR3aa: CAISDSGASTDTQYF

j_gene: TRBJ1-2
abundance: .
v_gene: TRBV5-1
d_gene: TRBD1
CDR3nt: TGCGCCAGCAGCAGGGGGACAGGGGTTGGTGGCTACACCTTC
CDR3aa: CASSRGTGVGGYTF

j_gene: TRBJ2-3
abundance: .
v_gene: TRBV9
d_gene: .
CDR3nt: TGTGCCAGCAGCGCGCTCCCCTCCCTCGACGGGTTAGATACGCAGTATTTT
CDR3aa: CASSALPSLDGLDTQYF

j_gene: TRBJ2-7
abundance: .
v_gene: TRBV20-1
d_gene: TRBD1
CDR3nt: TGCAGTGCTAGTGACAGGACAGGGGGCCCCTACGAGCAGTACTTC
CDR3aa: CSASDRTGGPYEQYF

j_gene: TRBJ1-4
abundance: .
v_gene: TRBV7-9
d_gene: TRBD1
CDR3nt: TGTGCCAGCAGTAGGACAGGTGTCCCTAATGAAAAACTGTTTTTT
CDR3aa: CASSRTGVPNEKLFF

j_gene: TRBJ2-3
abundance: .
v_gene: TRBV2
d_gene: .
CDR3nt: TGTTCACTAAGACAGCTTACTAGCACAGATACGCAGTATTTT
CDR3aa: CSLRQLTSTDTQYF

j_gene: TRBJ2-5
abundance: once
v_gene: TRBV7-2
d_gene: .
CDR3nt: TGTGCCAGCAGCTTAGGAGTCCGAGGGGAGACCCAGTACTTC
CDR3aa: CASSLGVRGETQYF

j_gene: TRBJ1-1
abundance: few
v_gene: TRBV4-2
d_gene: .
CDR3nt: TGTGCCAGCAGCCAAGCGAATCAGGCGAACACTGAAGCTTTCTTT
CDR3aa: CASSQANQANTEAFF

j_gene: TRBJ1-1
abundance: .
v_gene: TRBV29-1
d_gene: .
CDR3nt: TGCAGCGTTTATTCCAGGGGGAACACTGAAGCTTTCTTT
CDR3aa: CSVYSRGNTEAFF

j_gene: TRBJ1-2
abundance: .
v_gene: TRBV3-1/TRBV3-2
d_gene: .
CDR3nt: TGTGCCAGCAGCCAAGGTCAGGCAAACTATGGCTACACCTTC
CDR3aa: CASSQGQANYGYTF

j_gene: TRBJ1-2
abundance: .
v_gene: TRBV21-1
d_gene: .
CDR3nt: TGTGCCAGCACCCGGAGGGGCGACAGGGGGCCCTATGGCTACACCTTC
CDR3aa: CASTRRGDRGPYGYTF

j_gene: TRBJ1-3
abundance: .
v_gene: TRBV30
d_gene: .
CDR3nt: TGTGCCTGGAGTGAGCCCACCTCTGGAAACACCATATATTTT
CDR3aa: CAWSEPTSGNTIYF